This T cell receptor beta chain was profiled in a study of identical twins. This clonotype was observed a few times. Its antigen is as yet unknown. Healthy Caucasians were all of the donors. Study conclusions and caveats: Conclusions leaned on cross-sectional statistical analysis and did not track the same donors over time. The more abundant beta clonotypes in cord blood had fewer insertions, and memory repertoires did not show this. The study found weaker excess twin sharing in beta out-of-frame sequences.

Via MiXCR, TCRdb re-called the 5' RACE reads, giving one row per CDR3 protein. The repertoire includes 1.5 million to 2 million distinct CDR3 sequences, about 31% of them detected once, and about 0.3% sits in the top ten. Sample: cord blood. The receptor was isolated from a newborn girl in good health.

The CDR3 DNA is TGCAGTGCTGTTCATAGACGGGTTGATGGCTACACCTTC. It encodes CSAVHRRVDGYTF. V and J are TRBV20-1 and TRBJ1-2; D is unresolved. The CDR3 spans 13 residues. The V gene lost 5 bases and the J gene lost 6 bases, with 16 bases spanning the gap. CDR1 is DFQATT and CDR2 is SNEGSKA in the germline V gene (reference sequence).